This T cell receptor (beta chain) emerged from a study of shared T cell receptors in the human thymus. This clone was detected once. The CDR3 length is 16 residues. Germline lookup yields CDR1 MNHEY and CDR2 SMNVEV (reference sequence). J lost 3 bases, V lost 4 bases, and 4 bases had no gene match. Sequencing was performed with immunoSEQ multiplex PCR; in TCRdb, only in-frame clones are kept and a portion is missing. Of 72,000 or so clones detected, about 95% appear once; the ten largest clones hold roughly 0.03%. This receptor was obtained from a human donor. Sequencing was done on a sample of thymocytes. The chain is built from TRBV27 and TRBJ2-5; 14 positions match TRBD2. The CDR3 loop reads CASSSTSGGAEETQYF. For the CDR3, the DNA is TGTGCCAGCAGTTCGACTAGCGGGGGGGCCGAAGAGACCCAGTACTTC.